These 26 T cell receptor beta chains came from one sample sequenced in a study of post-analysis software for immune sequencing data. Study results and caveats: TRBV5-6, TRBV5-1 and TRBV20-1 belonged to a set of about 5 TRBV segments that were more frequent in patients than controls.

cDNA libraries of TCR beta carried unique molecular identifiers. In TCRdb, the PCR reads were re-called with MiXCR into one record per CDR3 protein. Counted here are some 370,000 distinct CDR3 sequences, roughly 36% occurring once; the ten biggest clones make up over 10%. These receptors' targets are unknown. Sample: blood. The receptors were gathered from a girl aged 5-17 years with multiple sclerosis.

This clonotype was found a few times. V is TRBV11-1 and J is TRBJ2-7; 11 bases map to TRBD1. V lost 4 bases and J lost 6; bases outside the gene matches: 8. The CDR3 loop spans 15 amino acids. Per the germline V gene, CDR1 is SGHAT and CDR2 is FQDESV (reference sequence). CDR3 sequence (DNA): TGTGCCAGCAGCTGGGGAGGACAGGGGGCTCCCGAGCAGTACTTC. Amino acids: CASSWGGQGAPEQYF.

This clonotype was seen more than once but under ten times. The V call is TRBV9, the J call TRBJ1-2, with D tentatively TRBD1 (5 bases). The germline CDR1 and CDR2 sequences are SGDLS and YYNGEE. The CDR3 totals 14 residues. V shed 3 bases and J shed 6 bases, with 15 bases lying between them. The CDR3 bases are TGTGCCAGCAGCGAGTGGGGGGTCAGCAATGGCTACACCTTC. Encoded protein: CASSEWGVSNGYTF.

The chain couples TRBV14 to TRBJ2-1; D unresolved. The ends were cut back, 5 bases at V and 2 bases at J, with 19 bases in the middle. Germline loops: CDR1 SGHDN, CDR2 FVKESK. The CDR3 totals 17 residues. This CDR3 is CASSSLVVFGAYNEQFF. The DNA for the CDR3 is TGTGCCAGCAGCTCGTTAGTAGTTTTCGGAGCCTACAATGAGCAGTTCTTC.

Here the CDR3 DNA reads TGCAGTGCTGCCGCAAACTATGGCTACACCTTC. This translates into CSAAANYGYTF. The chain carries TRBV20-1 and TRBJ1-2; the D is unclear. Trimming pared 5 bases from V and 2 bases from J, leaving 6 bases between. In germline, CDR1 is DFQATT, CDR2 SNEGSKA (reference sequence). There are 11 residues in the CDR3.

The chain has TRBV5-1 and TRBJ2-1; no clear D gene. Trimming removed 1 base from V and 5 bases from J, with 16 bases in between. Germline V gene lookup returns CDR1 SGHRS and CDR2 YFSETQ. CDR3 length equals 16 residues. The CDR3 DNA reads TGCGCCAGCAGCTTGTCCGCGAACACCAGAAACAATGAGCAGTTCTTC. Amino acid sequence: CASSLSANTRNNEQFF. The full variable domain, with the rest looked up from reference TRBV5-1 and TRBJ2-1, is KAGVTQTPRYLIKTRGQQVTLSCSPISGHRSVSWYQQTPGQGLQFLFEYFSETQRNKGNFPGRFSGRQFSNSRSEMNVSTLELGDSALYLCASSLSANTRNNEQFFGPGTRLTVL.

This clonotype appeared a few times. The chain joins TRBV12-3 or TRBV12-4 to TRBJ1-5, with TRBD1 as a possible D gene (6 bases). V lost 2 bases, J lost 0 bases, and 11 bases lay in between. The CDR3 loop spans 16 amino acids. CDR3 bases: TGTGCCAGCAGTTTAATCAGGGGCCGTAGCAATCAGCCCCAGCATTTT. It yields the protein CASSLIRGRSNQPQHF.

This clonotype occurred a few times. The chain joins TRBV7-2 to TRBJ2-5; 9 bases are a match to TRBD1. Trimming cost V 5 bases and J 3 bases; bases outside gene matches: 4. Germline V gives CDR1 SGHTA, CDR2 FQGNSA. This CDR3 has 14 amino acids. CDR3 bases: TGTGCCAGCAGCCGTGGACAGGGGAAAGAGACCCAGTACTTC. Encoded protein: CASSRGQGKETQYF.

This clonotype was counted a few times. This chain connects TRBV27 to TRBJ2-2; D unclear. Germline lookup yields CDR1 MNHEY and CDR2 SMNVEV (reference sequence). This CDR3 region has 16 residues. The germline V and J ends were trimmed by 5 bases and 7 bases, with 20 bases remaining between them. CDR3 nucleotide sequence: TGTGCCAGCAGTCCCCTCCCGATCCCCAAGAACGGGGAGCTGTTTTTT. Protein product: CASSPLPIPKNGELFF.

This clonotype was observed once. J is TRBJ2-1 and V is TRBV6-2 or TRBV6-3; D is unresolved. CDR1 is MNHEY, CDR2 SVGEGT, per germline. The ends were cut back, 0 bases at V and 8 bases at J, with 11 bases in the middle. This CDR3 has 14 residues. CDR3 sequence (DNA): TGTGCCAGCAGTTACTCGCAAAGAGGCGATGAGCAGTTCTTC. Residues: CASSYSQRGDEQFF.

Ten or more counts support this clonotype. The chain couples TRBV4-3 to TRBJ2-5, with 14 bases that match TRBD2. The CDR3 is 16 amino acids. Trimming at V came to 4 bases and at J to 2 bases, leaving 3 bases not matched to a gene. Germline V gene lookup returns CDR1 LGHNA and CDR2 YSLEER. The CDR3 protein is CASSRLAGGQQETQYF. The CDR3 DNA is TGCGCCAGCAGCCGACTAGCGGGGGGGCAGCAAGAGACCCAGTACTTC.

J is TRBJ1-2 and V is TRBV12-3 or TRBV12-4, with unresolved D. The CDR3 spans 14 residues. The V gene lost 8 bases and the J gene lost 4 bases, with 17 bases spanning the gap. In DNA form, the CDR3 reads TGTGCCAGCGGGCAAGGAATCAGAGGCTATGGCTACACCTTC. Protein: CASGQGIRGYGYTF.

In the case of this clonotype: The germline gene is not matched at one end of the junction; a read error may be the cause. The V gene is TRBV5-1, the J gene TRBJ1-2; D may be TRBD1 (6 bases). Germline V gives CDR1 SGHRS, CDR2 YFSETQ. The CDR3 loop spans 14 amino acids. CDR3 DNA: TGCGCCAACAGCTTGGTTGACAGGAGCTATGGCTACACCTTC. This gives the protein CANSLVDRSYGYTF.

The J gene is TRBJ2-5, the V gene TRBV12-3 or TRBV12-4; TRBD2 might be the D (7 bases). CDR3 length equals 12 residues. V lost 8 bases and J 11 bases, leaving 18 bases between the germline ends. The CDR3 DNA reads as TGTGCCAGCGGGCAAGGGGGGGTTGGGCAGTACTTC. This translates into CASGQGGVGQYF.

CDR3 sequence (DNA): TGTGCCAGCAGTTACCACTCCAGGATCTCCACTATCCACAATGAGCAGTTCTTC. Amino acids: CASSYHSRISTIHNEQFF. V usage is TRBV6-2 or TRBV6-3 and J usage is TRBJ2-1; D gene unclear. The CDR3 is made up of 18 amino acids. The germline V gene has CDR1 MNHEY and CDR2 SVGEGT. Trimming shortened V by 2 bases and J by 5 bases, and 22 bases separated the two germline ends.

This chain connects TRBV9 to TRBJ2-7; 7 nucleotides agree with TRBD2. The V and J ends lost 0 bases and 2 bases, in that order; junction bases with no gene match: 2. The CDR3 has 14 residues. The germline V gene has CDR1 SGDLS and CDR2 YYNGEE. As DNA, the CDR3 is TGTGCCAGCAGCGTAGCGGCGGGGGCCTACGAGCAGTACTTC. It codes for CASSVAAGAYEQYF.

This clonotype has a handful of counts. This chain uses TRBV7-9 with TRBJ2-1; 7 positions agree with TRBD2. The V segment lost 5 bases and the J segment 5 bases; nucleotides outside the gene matches: 18. CDR1 is SEHNR, CDR2 FQNEAQ, per germline (reference sequence). This CDR3 region has 18 residues. The CDR3 sequence: CASSLLWTRASRDNEQFF. As DNA, the CDR3 is TGTGCCAGCAGCCTACTTTGGACTAGGGCGAGTCGTGACAATGAGCAGTTCTTC.

This chain's CDR3 is CASSLFPNEQFF. In DNA form, the CDR3 reads TGTGCCAGCAGCTTATTCCCGAATGAGCAGTTCTTC. The chain links TRBV7-6 to TRBJ2-1; unclear D gene. The CDR3 contains 12 residues. Germline CDR1 SGHVS, CDR2 FNYEAQ. V shed 2 bases and J shed 7 bases, with 6 bases lying between them.

The chain carries TRBV3-1 and TRBJ2-2; D may correspond to TRBD1 or TRBD2 (5 bases each). The CDR3 contains 14 residues. V lost 1 base, J lost 8 bases, and 11 bases lay in between. The germline V gene encodes CDR1 LGHDT and CDR2 YNNKEL (reference sequence). The CDR3 reads CASSQVSGRGELFF. In nucleotides, the CDR3 is TGTGCCAGCAGCCAAGTTTCGGGACGGGGGGAGCTGTTTTTT.

This chain connects TRBV5-5 to TRBJ1-2; the D is unclear. CDR1 SGHKS and CDR2 YYEKEE come from the germline V gene (reference sequence). Trimming stripped 4 bases from V and 1 base from J, with 11 bases between. CDR3 size: 14 residues. The CDR3 is CASSPVTLNYGYTF. As DNA, the CDR3 is TGTGCCAGCAGCCCGGTAACGCTTAACTATGGCTACACCTTC.

The V and J genes are TRBV6-5 and TRBJ2-7; maybe TRBD2 (5 bases). CDR1 and CDR2 from the germline V gene are MNHEY and SVGAGI. The CDR3 runs 14 residues. V was trimmed by 0 bases and J by 2 bases, leaving 8 bases between them. This CDR3 is CASSYSEGAYEQYF. For the CDR3, the DNA is TGTGCCAGCAGTTACTCAGAGGGAGCCTACGAGCAGTACTTC.

Points on this clonotype: One end of the junction fails to match germline, which may point to a read error. V gene TRBV10-2 combines with J gene TRBJ2-4, with D perhaps TRBD1 (6 bases). The germline gives CDR1 WSHSY, CDR2 SAAADI. The CDR3 runs to 16 residues. CDR3 bases: TGCGCCAGCAGTGAGCCTCCAGGGGAAGCCAAAAGCATTCAGTACTTC. The encoded protein is CASSEPPGEAKSIQYF.

This clonotype occurred a few times. V is TRBV5-5 and J is TRBJ2-5; D is possibly TRBD2 (5 bases). The V end lost 0 bases, the J end lost 1 base, and 13 bases lay between the germline ends. CDR1 is SGHKS, CDR2 YYEKEE, per germline (reference sequence). The CDR3 totals 16 residues. CDR3 sequence reads: CASSLALSGFQETQYF. Written as DNA, the CDR3 is TGTGCCAGCAGCTTGGCGCTTTCGGGATTCCAAGAGACCCAGTACTTC.

This chain joins TRBV11-2 and TRBJ2-7, with TRBD2 as a possible D gene (5 bases). This CDR3 is built from 15 residues. V was pared by 3 bases and J by 4 bases, with 16 bases between. CDR1 and CDR2 (germline): SGHAT, FQNNGV. CDR3: CASSLEAGMAYEQYF. Here the CDR3 DNA reads TGTGCCAGCAGCTTGGAGGCCGGGATGGCTTACGAGCAGTACTTC.

The genes are TRBV7-3 and TRBJ2-1; D possibly uses TRBD1 or TRBD2 (8 bases each). Per the germline V gene, CDR1 is SGHTA and CDR2 is FQGTGA. V lost 5 bases to trimming and J lost 1 base, with 18 bases between them. The CDR3 extends over 17 amino acids. CDR3 coding DNA: TGTGCCAGCAGCCCCGGCGGGGGGACAGGTTCCTACAATGAGCAGTTCTTC. Its translation is CASSPGGGTGSYNEQFF.

This rearrangement joins TRBV5-1 to TRBJ2-1; 8 nucleotides match TRBD1. The CDR3 is 14 residues long. Germline V lookup: CDR1 SGHRS, CDR2 YFSETQ. The J segment lost 7 bases and the V segment lost 4 bases, leaving 7 bases of the junction unmatched. The CDR3 is CASSPPGGWNEQFF. The DNA of the CDR3 is TGCGCCAGCAGCCCCCCAGGGGGCTGGAATGAGCAGTTCTTC.

This chain connects TRBV2 to TRBJ2-1; 9 positions match TRBD2. Germline V gene data show CDR1 as SNHLY and CDR2 as FYNNEI. With 2 bases clipped from V and 7 bases from J, the junction kept 3 bases outside the gene matches. The CDR3 is 14 amino acids. The CDR3 protein is CASSELAGWNEQFF. The CDR3 DNA follows: TGTGCCAGCAGTGAACTAGCGGGGTGGAATGAGCAGTTCTTC.